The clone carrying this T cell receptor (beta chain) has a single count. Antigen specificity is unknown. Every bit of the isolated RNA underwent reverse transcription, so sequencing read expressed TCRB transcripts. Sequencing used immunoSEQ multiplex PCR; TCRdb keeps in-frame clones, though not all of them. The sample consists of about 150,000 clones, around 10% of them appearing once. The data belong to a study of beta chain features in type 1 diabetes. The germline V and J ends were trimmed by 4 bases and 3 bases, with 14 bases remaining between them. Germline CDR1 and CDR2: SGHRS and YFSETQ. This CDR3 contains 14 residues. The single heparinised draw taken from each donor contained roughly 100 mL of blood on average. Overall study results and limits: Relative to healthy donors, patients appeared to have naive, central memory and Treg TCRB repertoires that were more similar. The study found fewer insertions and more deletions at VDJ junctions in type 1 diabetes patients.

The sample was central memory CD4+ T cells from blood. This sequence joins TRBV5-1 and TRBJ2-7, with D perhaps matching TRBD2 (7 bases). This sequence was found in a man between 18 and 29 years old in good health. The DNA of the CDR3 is TGCGCCAGCAGCCGCAGGGGAGGGAACTACGAGCAGTACTTC. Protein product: CASSRRGGNYEQYF.